This T cell receptor beta chain was sequenced in a study of T-cell reconstitution after alpha-beta-depleted transplantation in children. It was with unique molecular identifiers that the TCRbeta library was prepared. TCRdb used MiXCR to reprocess the PCR reads, holding one entry per CDR3 protein. The sample gives approximately 82,000 distinct CDR3 sequences, around 16% of which show up once; roughly a fifth is in the top ten. This clonotype was observed a handful of times. The antigen is undetermined. The CDR3 extends over 16 amino acids. Germline CDR1 SGHVS, CDR2 FQNEAQ. V gave up 1 base and J gave up 1 base, with 10 bases separating them. Notes on the study in general: Surviving recipient T cells and thymic progenitors underlay high day-60 TCRbeta diversity in some patients.

This sequence originates from a male patient aged 2-15 years who had a stem cell transplant for acute lymphoblastic leukemia, so the T cells may come from the graft donor. V is TRBV7-8 and J is TRBJ1-4, with a possible D match to TRBD1 (5 bases). The material sequenced was PBMCs, mostly from graft donor cells, taken 180 days after TCRalphabeta/CD19-depleted stem cell transplant. In nucleotides, the CDR3 is TGTGCCAGCAGCTTAGAGGGGCCCGGAACTAATGAAAAACTGTTTTTT. It codes for CASSLEGPGTNEKLFF.